What follows are 14 T cell receptor beta chains derived from one specimen sequenced in a study of cytomegalovirus exposure and HLA in healthy donors. Measured with immunoSEQ multiplex PCR; TCRdb has only the in-frame clones, and not every one. The sample consists of some 170,000 clones, about 86% of them appearing once. Source material: PBMCs. Receptors were obtained from a woman aged 18-29 years in good health and CMV-seronegative.

V is TRBV11-2 and J is TRBJ2-7; a possible D gene is TRBD1 (6 bases). The germline V gene has CDR1 SGHAT and CDR2 FQNNGV. Trimming took 0 bases from V and 2 from J, leaving 11 bases between them. The CDR3 is made up of 15 amino acids. The CDR3 here is CASSLEQGGTYEQYF. In DNA, the CDR3 is TGTGCCAGCAGCTTAGAACAGGGTGGAACCTACGAGCAGTACTTC.

This chain connects TRBV27 to TRBJ2-3; 7 positions agree with TRBD1. Germline V CDR1 and CDR2: MNHEY, SMNVEV (reference sequence). The CDR3 length is 14 residues. J was trimmed by 5 bases and V by 4 bases; bases with no gene match: 6. CDR3 in DNA: TGTGCCAGCAGTTCACTTGCAGGGGGAGATACGCAGTATTTT. This sequence encodes CASSSLAGGDTQYF.

The J gene is TRBJ1-2, the V gene TRBV27, with D possibly being TRBD1 (6 bases). The CDR3 is 13 residues long. The germline V gene encodes CDR1 MNHEY and CDR2 SMNVEV (reference sequence). Trimming took 11 bases from V and 6 from J, leaving 19 bases between them. CDR3 sequence reads: CASSFGRGDGYTF. CDR3 nucleotides: TGTGCCTCCAGTTTCGGCAGGGGAGATGGCTACACCTTC.

This chain joins TRBV5-1 and TRBJ1-1, with D maybe TRBD1 (5 bases). The V end lost 0 bases, the J end lost 7 bases, and 10 bases lay between the germline ends. Germline assignment: CDR1 SGHRS and CDR2 YFSETQ. The CDR3 runs 13 residues. This chain's CDR3 is CASSLASGVEAFF. The CDR3 nucleotides are TGCGCCAGCAGCTTGGCCTCGGGGGTTGAAGCTTTCTTT.

The V and J genes are TRBV13 and TRBJ2-7, with 10 bases lining up with TRBD1. This CDR3 contains 17 residues. After removal of 3 bases from V and 2 bases from J, the junction contained 10 bases not matched to a gene. The germline gives CDR1 PRHDT, CDR2 FYEKMQ (reference sequence). The CDR3 DNA reads as TGTGCCAGCAGCTTCTTAGGACCCGGACAGGGGGCCTACGAGCAGTACTTC. Translated: CASSFLGPGQGAYEQYF.

The V call is TRBV15, the J call TRBJ1-5, with D uncertain. Germline assignment: CDR1 LNHNV and CDR2 YYDKDF (reference sequence). Trimming pared 4 bases from V and 4 bases from J, leaving 8 bases between. The length of the CDR3 is 13 residues. The CDR3 DNA reads TGTGCCACCAGCATTCAGAAAAATCAGCCCCAGCATTTT. The encoded protein is CATSIQKNQPQHF.

A few counts support this clone. The chain links TRBV25-1 to TRBJ1-2; the match to TRBD1 covers 7 bases. CDR3 size: 17 residues. CDR1 is MGHDK and CDR2 is SYGVNS in the germline V gene. Losses at the gene ends were 0 bases for V and 1 base for J; bases not matched to a gene: 8. CDR3 coding DNA: TGTGCCAGCAGTGAATATCGGACAGGAGGAGGTAACTATGGCTACACCTTC. The encoded protein is CASSEYRTGGGNYGYTF.

Turning to this clone: The DNA is omitted, as the CDR3 cannot be located on it reliably, and the CDR3 follows TCRdb's listing. V gene TRBV27 combines with J gene TRBJ1-2; TRBD1, the table's D call, lacks a check against the DNA. CDR1 and CDR2 from the germline V gene are MNHEY and SMNVEV (reference sequence). Ends included, the CDR3 has 14 residues. The CDR3 loop reads CASSFGTGTGSTTF.

This rearrangement joins TRBV6-6 to TRBJ2-5, with a tentative D call TRBD1 (5 bases). Trimming took 4 bases from V and 5 from J, leaving 11 bases between them. Germline V CDR1 and CDR2: MNHNY, SVGAGI (reference sequence). The CDR3 runs to 13 residues. For the CDR3, the DNA is TGTGCCAGCAGTTTAGGGGCCGGGGAGACCCAGTACTTC. Translated: CASSLGAGETQYF.

The chain uses TRBV7-9 and TRBJ2-7; maybe TRBD1 (6 bases). The CDR3 runs to 15 residues. V was trimmed by 2 bases and J by 3 bases, leaving 14 bases between them. CDR1 SEHNR and CDR2 FQNEAQ come from the germline V gene (reference sequence). The CDR3 region has the DNA TGTGCCAGCAGCTTACTAACAGGGACCCTCTACGAGCAGTACTTC. Translated, it gives CASSLLTGTLYEQYF.

The chain couples TRBV5-4 to TRBJ2-1; no definite D call. Germline values: CDR1 SGHNT, CDR2 YYREEE (reference sequence). This CDR3 contains 14 residues. Trimming shortened V by 0 bases and J by 9 bases, and 13 bases separated the two germline ends. The CDR3 nucleotides are TGTGCCAGCAGCTTGGACCTCCGAGATGGTGAGCAGTTCTTC. Protein sequence: CASSLDLRDGEQFF. Based on the CDR3 plus reference TRBV5-4 and TRBJ2-1, the full variable domain is ETGVTQSPTHLIKTRGQQVTLRCSSQSGHNTVSWYQQALGQGPQFIFQYYREEENGRGNFPPRFSGLQFPNYSSELNVNALELDDSALYLCASSLDLRDGEQFFGPGTRLTVL.

V usage is TRBV6-1 and J usage is TRBJ2-3, with a tentative D call TRBD2 (5 bases). V lost 5 bases to trimming and J lost 4 bases, with 13 bases between them. This CDR3 region has 14 residues. Germline loops: CDR1 MNHNS, CDR2 SASEGT. CDR3 in amino acids: CASSPSGKADTQYF. CDR3 DNA: TGTGCCAGCAGTCCGTCGGGAAAGGCAGATACGCAGTATTTT.

This clone appeared a few times. The J gene is TRBJ1-2, the V gene TRBV10-1; D call uncertain. This CDR3 comprises 13 residues. Trimming stripped 1 base from V and 8 bases from J, with 11 bases between. Germline CDR1 WNHNN, CDR2 SYGVQD (reference sequence). The CDR3 is CASSELGRRGYTF. In nucleotides, the CDR3 is TGCGCCAGCAGTGAGTTGGGCCGGAGGGGCTACACCTTC.

The J gene is TRBJ2-5, the V gene TRBV27; 8 positions match TRBD1. In germline, CDR1 is MNHEY, CDR2 SMNVEV (reference sequence). V lost 2 bases to trimming and J lost 4 bases; unmatched junction nucleotides: 6. This CDR3 is built from 15 residues. The CDR3 coding sequence is TGTGCCAGCAGTTTAAGAACTGACAGGGGAGAGACCCAGTACTTC. This codes for CASSLRTDRGETQYF.